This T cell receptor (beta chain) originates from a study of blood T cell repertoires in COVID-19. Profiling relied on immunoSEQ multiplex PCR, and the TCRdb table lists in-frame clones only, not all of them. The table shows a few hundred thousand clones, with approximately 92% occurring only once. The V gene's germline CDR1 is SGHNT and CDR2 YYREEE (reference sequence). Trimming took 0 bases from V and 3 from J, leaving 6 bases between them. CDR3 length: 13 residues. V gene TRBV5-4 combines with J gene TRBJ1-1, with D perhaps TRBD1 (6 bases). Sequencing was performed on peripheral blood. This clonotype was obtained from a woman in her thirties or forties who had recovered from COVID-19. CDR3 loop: CASSLGGHTEAFF. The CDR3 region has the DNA TGTGCCAGCAGCTTGGGGGGGCACACTGAAGCTTTCTTT.